This T cell receptor (beta chain) appears in the sequencing data of a study of cytomegalovirus exposure and HLA in healthy donors. Healthy people donating bone marrow made up the donors. The PCR was carried out with 60 Vbeta primers and 13 Jbeta primers. Measured with immunoSEQ multiplex PCR; TCRdb has only the in-frame clones, and not every one. The sample has under 130,000 clones, around 75% seen once. Study-wide results and caveats: What TCR beta sequences reportedly achieved was accurate prediction of HLA-A and HLA-B alleles in most subjects. A later analysis reportedly found that, within productive TCRs, an Asian-associated ancestry cluster had fewer N-insertions than the mean observed across the approximately 700 donors.

The CDR3 is made up of 16 amino acids. Looked up from germline, CDR1 is GTSNPN and CDR2 is SVGIG (reference sequence). The V gene end was trimmed by 2 bases and the J gene end by 1 base; junction bases not matched to a gene: 7. Points on this clone: The antigen is undetermined.

The TCR was taken from a man in his forties in good health and CMV-seronegative. The chain joins TRBV30 to TRBJ2-3, with TRBD1 matching over 9 bases. Sequencing input: PBMCs. This CDR3 reads CAWSTSGTGRTDTQYF. The CDR3 DNA reads as TGTGCCTGGAGTACCTCCGGGACAGGGCGCACAGATACGCAGTATTTT.